A single sample is the source of the 8 T cell receptor beta chains below, sequenced in a study of blood T cell repertoires in COVID-19. This table comes from immunoSEQ multiplex PCR, and its TCRdb copy is limited to in-frame clones, with some not included. Of 72,000 or so clones in the sample, roughly 82% were seen once. Input material: peripheral blood. Receptors were obtained from an elderly man with active COVID-19.

This chain links TRBV5-4 with TRBJ2-5, with 9 bases that match TRBD1. Germline CDR1 and CDR2: SGHNT and YYREEE (reference sequence). J lost 5 bases, V lost 3 bases, and 11 bases had no gene match. The CDR3 spans 16 residues. CDR3 DNA sequence: TGTGCCAGCAGCTCAGGACCGGGACAGGGTCCCGAGACCCAGTACTTC. Protein: CASSSGPGQGPETQYF.

The V gene is TRBV11-2, the J gene TRBJ2-1, with 8 bases aligning to TRBD1. The CDR3 loop spans 16 amino acids. Trimming removed 1 base from V and 10 bases from J; junction bases left unmatched: 12. Germline V gives CDR1 SGHAT, CDR2 FQNNGV. The CDR3 DNA is TGTGCCAGCAGCTTAGGCCCCCCTGGACAGGGTTTAGAGCAGTTCTTC. This gives the protein CASSLGPPGQGLEQFF.

This clone was counted a few times. This rearrangement joins TRBV6-2 or TRBV6-3 to TRBJ2-4; D not certain. The CDR3 loop spans 16 amino acids. Trimming shortened V by 0 bases and J by 0 bases, and 9 bases separated the two germline ends. Germline V gene data show CDR1 as MNHEY and CDR2 as SVGEGT. This CDR3 is CASSYSSRLAKNIQYF. CDR3 DNA sequence: TGTGCCAGCAGTTACTCGAGCCGGTTAGCCAAAAACATTCAGTACTTC.

The chain combines TRBV5-1 with TRBJ2-1; 12 bases are shared with TRBD1. The CDR3 loop spans 17 amino acids. CDR1 is SGHRS and CDR2 is YFSETQ in the germline V gene. The junction had 9 bases not matched to a gene; V was cut back by 0 bases and J by 8 bases. The CDR3 loop reads CASSLAEPGQGAYEQFF. CDR3 DNA: TGCGCCAGCAGCTTGGCGGAACCGGGACAGGGGGCCTATGAGCAGTTCTTC.

The gene calls are TRBV18 and TRBJ1-3; 8 nucleotides align to TRBD1. Per germline, CDR1 KGHSH and CDR2 LQKENI. The CDR3 runs to 16 residues. V was pared by 7 bases and J by 0 bases, with 8 bases of the junction left unmatched. This chain's CDR3 is CASLTGVGSSGNTIYF. Here the CDR3 DNA reads TGTGCCAGCTTGACAGGGGTCGGAAGCTCTGGAAACACCATATATTTT. Full variable domain (rest looked up from reference TRBV18 and TRBJ1-3): NAGVMQNPRHLVRRRGQEARLRCSPMKGHSHVYWYRQLPEEGLKFMVYLQKENIIDESGMPKERFSAEFPKEGPSILRIQQVVRGDSAAYFCASLTGVGSSGNTIYFGEGSWLTVV.

The J gene is TRBJ1-2, the V gene TRBV6-8; a weak D match, TRBD1 (5 bases). Germline V gene sequence: CDR1 MNHGY, CDR2 SAAAGT. Between the trimmed V and J ends, which lost 2 bases and 7 bases, there was a span of 11 bases. The CDR3 is 13 residues long. CDR3 loop: CASSYRQGGGYTF. CDR3 nucleotide sequence: TGTGCCAGCAGTTACAGGCAGGGTGGTGGCTACACCTTC.

The chain uses TRBV5-1 and TRBJ2-3; TRBD1 might be the D (7 bases). Trimming took 4 bases from V and 3 from J, leaving 15 bases between them. Germline values: CDR1 SGHRS, CDR2 YFSETQ. The CDR3 loop spans 15 amino acids. DNA for the CDR3: TGCGCCAGCAGCCCGTCAGGGGGGATGACAGATACGCAGTATTTT. This encodes CASSPSGGMTDTQYF. Variable domain in full (rest from reference TRBV5-1 and TRBJ2-3): KAGVTQTPRYLIKTRGQQVTLSCSPISGHRSVSWYQQTPGQGLQFLFEYFSETQRNKGNFPGRFSGRQFSNSRSEMNVSTLELGDSALYLCASSPSGGMTDTQYFGPGTRLTVL.

Here the CDR3 DNA reads TGCGCCAGCAGCCGCGGACAGGGGGCCCGGGACAGATTAACAGATACGCAGTATTTT. Its protein product is CASSRGQGARDRLTDTQYF. The V gene is TRBV5-1, the J gene TRBJ2-3; 11 positions agree with TRBD1. The CDR3 has 19 residues. Germline CDR1 and CDR2: SGHRS and YFSETQ. With V trimmed by 4 bases and J by 3 bases, 16 bases remained unmatched.